Below are 25 T cell receptor beta chains sequenced from a single sample in a study of T cells expressing NK-cell markers. TCRdb derives one entry per CDR3 protein from the 5' RACE reads, leaving out DNA. The table counts some 340,000 distinct CDR3 sequences; 5.2% lies in the top ten. The sequenced sample was blood T cells: a sorted CD56 or NKG2C T cell subset, CD4+ or CD8+ T cells, or bulk PBMC T cells (not recorded which). These receptors were collected from a man aged 18 to 70 in good health.

The V and J genes are TRBV5-4 and TRBJ2-3; there is no DNA to check the TCRdb D call of TRBD2. Germline values: CDR1 SGHNT, CDR2 YYREEE (reference sequence). The CDR3 extends over 19 amino acids. The CDR3 sequence: CASSLELAGGLSSTDTQYF.

This chain links TRBV6-5 with TRBJ2-7. Germline-derived CDR1 and CDR2 are MNHEY and SVGAGI. The CDR3 loop spans 14 amino acids. The CDR3 is CASSLLGGEGEQYF.

The CDR3 sequence: CASSLWEGLATDTQYF. This rearrangement joins TRBV11-2 to TRBJ2-3; TCRdb indicates TRBD2, and absent DNA this call remains unverified. Germline assignment: CDR1 SGHAT and CDR2 FQNNGV. The CDR3 spans 16 residues.

CDR3 residues: CASSGPGQGVNEQFF. J is TRBJ2-1 and V is TRBV2; TCRdb's D gene call, TRBD1, goes unchecked for lack of DNA. This CDR3 is built from 15 residues. CDR1 and CDR2 from the germline V gene are SNHLY and FYNNEI.

The rearrangement uses TRBV3-1 and TRBJ1-2; TCRdb gives TRBD1 as the D gene, but with no DNA this cannot be confirmed. This CDR3 has 14 amino acids. Germline V gene sequence: CDR1 LGHDT, CDR2 YNNKEL (reference sequence). CDR3: CASGILDSTGENTF. Complete variable domain (other parts from reference TRBV3-1 and TRBJ1-2): DTAVSQTPKYLVTQMGNDKSIKCEQNLGHDTMYWYKQDSKKFLKIMFSYNNKELIINETVPNRFSPKSPDKAHLNLHINSLELGDSAVYFCASGILDSTGENTFGSGTRLTVV.

The chain has TRBV6-1 and TRBJ2-3; without DNA, the TCRdb call of TRBD2 cannot be checked. CDR1 MNHNS and CDR2 SASEGT come from the germline V gene. The CDR3 contains 16 residues. CDR3 loop: CASSEGLAGSGDTQYF.

This clonotype is called medium-sized based on its frequency. The V call is TRBV18, the J call TRBJ2-5; TCRdb names TRBD1, which stays unverified in the absence of DNA. This CDR3 has 14 amino acids. Germline lookup yields CDR1 KGHSH and CDR2 LQKENI. The CDR3 protein is CASSPGSGRETQYF.

The V call is TRBV5-1, the J call TRBJ2-7. CDR3 length: 14 residues. Germline V gene lookup returns CDR1 SGHRS and CDR2 YFSETQ. CDR3 sequence: CASSLAGYGHEQYF. Variable domain in full (rest from reference TRBV5-1 and TRBJ2-7): KAGVTQTPRYLIKTRGQQVTLSCSPISGHRSVSWYQQTPGQGLQFLFEYFSETQRNKGNFPGRFSGRQFSNSRSEMNVSTLELGDSALYLCASSLAGYGHEQYFGPGTRLTVT.

The rearrangement joins TRBV5-1 to TRBJ2-7; TCRdb indicates TRBD1, and absent DNA this call remains unverified. The CDR3 runs 14 residues. Germline V CDR1 and CDR2: SGHRS, YFSETQ. The CDR3 loop reads CASSRLTGSYEQYF.

V and J are TRBV20-1 and TRBJ2-1. Germline V lookup: CDR1 DFQATT, CDR2 SNEGSKA (reference sequence). The CDR3 runs to 13 residues. CDR3 sequence reads: CSAIVGDYNEQFF.

The V call is TRBV18, the J call TRBJ1-4; TCRdb's D call of TRBD1 is untestable without DNA. CDR3 length: 15 residues. Germline CDR1 reads KGHSH; CDR2 reads LQKENI. CDR3 in amino acids: CASSPPTGAGEKLFF.

The CDR3 loop reads CASSLVSGDTGELFF. The V and J genes are TRBV5-1 and TRBJ2-2; TCRdb lists TRBD1, though no DNA is available to test this call. This CDR3 is 15 amino acids long. The germline V gene encodes CDR1 SGHRS and CDR2 YFSETQ.

V and J are TRBV5-6 and TRBJ2-7; the TRBD1 assignment by TCRdb is unverifiable without DNA. CDR1 and CDR2 from the germline V gene are SGHDT and YYEEEE. CDR3 length equals 17 residues. The CDR3 sequence: CASSSGPGTGNTYEQYF.

The V call is TRBV11-2, the J call TRBJ2-5; TCRdb designates TRBD2, a call that cannot be tested without DNA. Germline CDR1 reads SGHAT; CDR2 reads FQNNGV. There are 13 residues in the CDR3. The CDR3 sequence: CASSSPPSGAQYF.

This chain links TRBV5-1 with TRBJ2-5; the D call of TRBD1 rests on TCRdb alone, since no DNA is present to check it. The CDR3 is made up of 14 amino acids. CDR1 is SGHRS and CDR2 is YFSETQ in the germline V gene. CDR3 in amino acids: CASRWSGPQETQYF.

This rearrangement joins TRBV11-2 to TRBJ2-7; the D gene TCRdb calls, TRBD2, cannot be checked with no DNA. The CDR3 totals 16 residues. The germline CDR1 and CDR2 sequences are SGHAT and FQNNGV. The CDR3 loop is CASSLEGGFSSYEQYF.

The rearrangement uses TRBV5-1 and TRBJ2-3; as DNA is missing, the TRBD2 call by TCRdb cannot be tested. The CDR3 runs 15 residues. Germline V gene sequence: CDR1 SGHRS, CDR2 YFSETQ. The CDR3 region is CASSSIPLAGDTQYF. Variable domain in full (rest from reference TRBV5-1 and TRBJ2-3): KAGVTQTPRYLIKTRGQQVTLSCSPISGHRSVSWYQQTPGQGLQFLFEYFSETQRNKGNFPGRFSGRQFSNSRSEMNVSTLELGDSALYLCASSSIPLAGDTQYFGPGTRLTVL.

The chain uses TRBV5-1 and TRBJ1-1; TCRdb reports TRBD1, a call that lacks DNA to check it against. The germline CDR1 and CDR2 sequences are SGHRS and YFSETQ. CDR3 length equals 13 residues. CDR3 sequence: CASSQIQGTEAFF.

The chain recombines TRBV18 with TRBJ2-4; with no DNA, the TCRdb D assignment of TRBD1 cannot be verified. This CDR3 is 15 amino acids long. The germline V gene has CDR1 KGHSH and CDR2 LQKENI. The CDR3 loop reads CASSPGTGGADIQYF.

This chain joins TRBV20-1 and TRBJ2-5; with no DNA, the TCRdb D assignment of TRBD1 cannot be verified. The CDR3 spans 15 residues. Germline values: CDR1 DFQATT, CDR2 SNEGSKA (reference sequence). This CDR3 is CSAREGGSAQETQYF.

The gene calls are TRBV9 and TRBJ2-5; TCRdb names TRBD1, which stays unverified in the absence of DNA. This CDR3 is built from 17 residues. Germline loops: CDR1 SGDLS, CDR2 YYNGEE. CDR3 loop: CASSVARVAGARETQYF.

This sequence joins TRBV10-3 and TRBJ2-7; TCRdb's D call of TRBD2 is untestable without DNA. This CDR3 comprises 14 residues. Per germline, CDR1 ENHRY and CDR2 SYGVKD. The CDR3 region is CAISRGETHYEQYF.

The genes are TRBV7-8 and TRBJ1-5. There are 16 residues in the CDR3. Germline loops: CDR1 SGHVS, CDR2 FQNEAQ. CDR3 loop: CASSSTRGSINQPQHF.

The chain is built from TRBV7-9 and TRBJ2-3; TCRdb selects TRBD2, and the lack of DNA leaves this call unchecked. CDR3 length: 15 amino acids. Germline CDR1 reads SEHNR; CDR2 reads FQNEAQ (reference sequence). The CDR3: CASSLERVRRDTQYF. The whole variable domain, remainder taken from reference TRBV7-9 and TRBJ2-3, is DTGVSQNPRHKITKRGQNVTFRCDPISEHNRLYWYRQTLGQGPEFLTYFQNEAQLEKSRLLSDRFSAERPKGSFSTLEIQRTEQGDSAMYLCASSLERVRRDTQYFGPGTRLTVL.

The V and J genes are TRBV19 and TRBJ2-7; TCRdb's D gene call, TRBD2, goes unchecked for lack of DNA. The CDR3 runs 15 residues. Germline lookup yields CDR1 LNHDA and CDR2 SQIVND (reference sequence). CDR3 loop: CASSSLAGGFSEQYF.